This T cell receptor (beta chain) was sequenced for a study of graft-versus-host responses after intestinal transplantation. Overall study context: Transplant recipients had multivisceral, liver-intestinal, or isolated intestinal grafts.

Study-wide results and caveats: Graft-versus-host to host-versus-graft clonal ratios in allografts were high in patients with graft-donor T cell macrochimerism.

Details on this clone: The target antigen is unknown.

Profiling relied on immunoSEQ multiplex PCR, and the TCRdb table lists in-frame clones only, not all of them. The sample gives 40,000 to 55,000 clones, about 95% of which show up once; about 0.23% is in the top ten. This clonotype was obtained from a human donor who was the organ donor for an intestinal transplant. This specimen was unstimulated CD8+ T cells sorted from spleen or lymph node cells, taken before transplant.

For the CDR3, the DNA is TGTGCCAGCAGCTTAGAAGGAGCACTCGGCTACGAGCAGTACTTC. This sequence encodes CASSLEGALGYEQYF. The rearrangement joins TRBV7-6 to TRBJ2-7; D uncertain. The CDR3 has 15 amino acids. The germline gives CDR1 SGHVS, CDR2 FNYEAQ. Trimming stripped 1 base from V and 3 bases from J, with 13 bases between.